The rows below give T cell receptor beta chains drawn from one sample of a study of T cell responses to AZD1222 COVID-19 vaccine. Assay used: immunoSEQ multiplex PCR; TCRdb lists only in-frame clones, some missing. The profile shows some 150,000 clones, approximately 94% of them singletons. The source was peripheral blood, collected on day 0 of AZD1222 vaccination. These receptors were taken from an adult in good health. CDR3s include the opening cysteine and the closing phenylalanine or tryptophan. D genes are given only for firm matches. Not every row has a clone size; where given, it reads once, few, many or a size class.

clone_size,d_call,v_call,j_call,cdr3_nt,cdr3_aa
NA,TRBD1,TRBV5-5,TRBJ1-1,TGTGCCAGCAGCTTGTTCCGGACAGGGAACACTGAAGCTTTCTTT,CASSLFRTGNTEAFF
NA,TRBD1,TRBV7-9,TRBJ1-2,TGTGCCAGCAGCTTAGACAGGGACAGGAGTCGTGCTAACTATGGCTACACCTTC,CASSLDRDRSRANYGYTF
NA,NA,TRBV27,TRBJ1-5,TGTGCCAGCAGTTTAGATAGCAATCAGCCCCAGCATTTT,CASSLDSNQPQHF
NA,TRBD2,TRBV10-3,TRBJ2-2,TGTGCCATCTCAGGGAGAGGGATGACTAGCGGGAGGAAAACCGGGGAGCTGTTTTTT,CAISGRGMTSGRKTGELFF
NA,NA,TRBV6-1,TRBJ2-6,TGTGCCAGCAGTGAAATTGGGGGCTTTGGGGCCAACGTCCTGACTTTC,CASSEIGGFGANVLTF
NA,NA,TRBV27,TRBJ2-7,TGTGCCAGCAGTCCCCGGGCCCACTCCTACGAGCAGTACTTC,CASSPRAHSYEQYF
NA,NA,TRBV5-6,TRBJ1-1,TGTGCCAGCAGGGGGGGTAGCGAAAGGGACACTGAAGCTTTCTTT,CASRGGSERDTEAFF
NA,NA,TRBV5-4,TRBJ1-1,TGTGCCAGCAGCTTAAGTTCCAATTTGAACACTGAAGCTTTCTTT,CASSLSSNLNTEAFF
once,NA,TRBV4-1,TRBJ1-1,TGCGCCAGCAGCCAAGTCCCCAGGGCCCTGAACACTGAAGCTTTCTTT,CASSQVPRALNTEAFF
NA,TRBD1,TRBV19,TRBJ1-1,TGTGCCAGTGACCGGGGACAGGTCATGAACACTGAAGCTTTCTTT,CASDRGQVMNTEAFF
NA,NA,TRBV27,TRBJ2-7,TGTGCCAGCAGTTTAGCGGCGGGCTACGAGCAGTACTTC,CASSLAAGYEQYF
NA,NA,TRBV27,TRBJ1-6,TGTGCCAGCAGTTGGGACACGAGCTCCTATAATTCACCCCTCCACTTT,CASSWDTSSYNSPLHF
once,TRBD1,TRBV6-1,TRBJ1-1,TGTGCCAGCAGTGAACAGACAGGGGTCGGCACTGAAGCTTTCTTT,CASSEQTGVGTEAFF
NA,NA,TRBV6-5,TRBJ2-3,TGTGCCAGCAGCCGTACCGTAACAGATACGCAGTATTTT,CASSRTVTDTQYF
NA,TRBD2,TRBV9,TRBJ2-5,TGTGCCAGCAGCCCCTGGACTAGCGGGAGGGGCTGGGGAAAAGAGACCCAGTACTTC,CASSPWTSGRGWGKETQYF
NA,TRBD2,TRBV7-8,TRBJ2-1,TGTGCCAGCAGCTTAGGGGGCGGGAGTGTCTACAATGAGCAGTTCTTC,CASSLGGGSVYNEQFF
NA,NA,TRBV2,TRBJ1-2,TGTGCCAGCAGTGTCACCAGGGCGGATGGCTACACCTTC,CASSVTRADGYTF
NA,NA,TRBV19,TRBJ1-5,TGTGCCAGCGAGAGCGGCAGTCGAGTCAATCAGCCCCAGCATTTT,CASESGSRVNQPQHF
NA,NA,TRBV11-2,TRBJ2-1,TGTGCCAGCAGCTTAGGAGGGACGGGAGCGCCTCTTCACAATGAGCAGTTCTTC,CASSLGGTGAPLHNEQFF
NA,TRBD1,TRBV19,TRBJ1-5,TGTGCCAGTGGGACAGGAGTTTACAATCAGCCCCAGCATTTT,CASGTGVYNQPQHF
NA,TRBD1,TRBV5-4,TRBJ2-7,TGTGCCAGCAGGGGGACAGGGGCCTACGAGCAGTACTTC,CASRGTGAYEQYF
NA,NA,TRBV14,TRBJ1-6,TGTGCCAGCAGCCCCTCCAGCAGGGCTTCACCCCTCCACTTT,CASSPSSRASPLHF
NA,TRBD1,TRBV6-5,TRBJ1-1,TGTGCCAGCAGCAAACAGGGGCACACTGAAGCTTTCTTT,CASSKQGHTEAFF
once,NA,TRBV7-9,TRBJ1-3,TGTGCCAGCAGCCCCGGGACACACTCTGGAAACACCATATATTTT,CASSPGTHSGNTIYF
few,NA,TRBV12-3/TRBV12-4,TRBJ1-1,TGTGCCAGCACCCTAAGACTATCTGAAGCTTTCTTT,CASTLRLSEAFF
NA,TRBD1,TRBV5-1,TRBJ1-4,TGCGCCAGCAGTACAGGGGGGACTAATGAAAAACTGTTTTTT,CASSTGGTNEKLFF
once,NA,TRBV7-9,TRBJ1-3,TGTGCCAGCAGCTTATCCACTGGAAACACCATATATTTT,CASSLSTGNTIYF
NA,NA,TRBV29-1,TRBJ2-1,TGCAGCCTGAGGCAGGGCGTGGGCAATGAGCAGTTCTTC,CSLRQGVGNEQFF
NA,NA,TRBV2,TRBJ1-4,TGTGCCAGCAGTGACGGGCGGCCCAATGAAAAACTGTTTTTT,CASSDGRPNEKLFF
once,TRBD1,TRBV2,TRBJ2-7,TGTGCCTTCCGGACAGGGTCGGACGAGCAGTACTTC,CAFRTGSDEQYF
NA,NA,TRBV6-5,TRBJ2-1,TGTGCCAGCGGCCCCTTTGATGAGCAGTTCTTC,CASGPFDEQFF
NA,NA,TRBV29-1,TRBJ2-7,TGCAGCGTTTTATTATCTCTTTCCTACGAGCAGTACTTC,CSVLLSLSYEQYF
NA,TRBD1,TRBV2,TRBJ1-2,TGTGCCAGCAACGATGCACAGGGGGTCTTTGGCTACACCTTC,CASNDAQGVFGYTF
once,NA,TRBV27,TRBJ1-1,TGTGCCAGCAGTTCACAAGGGGGTCGAACTGAAGCTTTCTTT,CASSSQGGRTEAFF
NA,NA,TRBV30,TRBJ1-1,TGTGCCTGGAGTCCGGGGGGCACTGAAGCTTTCTTT,CAWSPGGTEAFF
NA,NA,TRBV3-1/TRBV3-2,TRBJ2-5,TGTGCCAGCAGCCAAGAAGTGGGTACAGGGATTAGAGGGACCCAGTACTTC,CASSQEVGTGIRGTQYF
NA,NA,TRBV24-1,TRBJ1-4,TGTGCCACCAGTCCCCGGGGTATTGAAAAACTGTTTTTT,CATSPRGIEKLFF
NA,NA,TRBV5-6,TRBJ2-7,TGTGCCAGCAGCTTGACCTCCTACGAGCAGTACTTC,CASSLTSYEQYF
NA,NA,TRBV6-5,TRBJ2-7,TGTGCCAGCACCTCCTTATGGACAGAAGCCTACGAGCAGTACTTC,CASTSLWTEAYEQYF
NA,NA,TRBV12-5,TRBJ2-5,TGTGCTAGTGGTAACGGACTGGAAGAGACCCAGTACTTC,CASGNGLEETQYF
NA,NA,TRBV18,TRBJ2-5,TGTGCCAGCTCACCACCGGGGCGCAATCGGGAGACCCAGTACTTC,CASSPPGRNRETQYF
NA,NA,TRBV5-5,TRBJ2-1,TGTGCCAGCAGCGCCCAGGGATACAATGAGCAGTTCTTC,CASSAQGYNEQFF
NA,NA,TRBV19,TRBJ2-7,TGTGCCAGTAACGATAGACTAAACTACGAGCAGTACTTC,CASNDRLNYEQYF
NA,NA,TRBV2,TRBJ2-5,TGTGCCAGCAGTGGAACTGCGGGACTTATAATCCAAGAGACCCAGTACTTC,CASSGTAGLIIQETQYF
NA,NA,TRBV6-5,TRBJ1-1,TGTGCCGCGGGGCCCCTCACCACCCTGAACACTGAAGCTTTCTTT,CAAGPLTTLNTEAFF
NA,NA,TRBV5-1,TRBJ2-2,TGCGCCAGCAGCTTAGCTGGGCCTGCCGGGGAGCTGTTTTTT,CASSLAGPAGELFF
NA,TRBD1,TRBV9,TRBJ1-2,TGTGCCAGCAGCGACAAAGGACAGGGGTCGGTTAACTATGGCTACACCTTC,CASSDKGQGSVNYGYTF
NA,NA,TRBV24-1,TRBJ2-4,TGTGCCACCAGTGATCAGACAGGTCCGTTCAAAAACATTCAGTACTTC,CATSDQTGPFKNIQYF
NA,NA,TRBV7-9,TRBJ1-1,TGTGCCAGCAGCCCCCTATTGGACAGCCCCACTGAAGCTTTCTTT,CASSPLLDSPTEAFF
NA,NA,TRBV5-6,TRBJ2-5,TGTGCCAGCAGCTTGAGTGGCCAAGAGACCCAGTACTTC,CASSLSGQETQYF